These 30 T cell receptor beta chains came from one sample sequenced in a study of blood T cells in healthy people across ages. It was with a sample-barcoded 5' primer and a J-beta primer mix that a second PCR of roughly 7 to 12 cycles was run. TCRdb called the 5' RACE reads again in MiXCR, with one record for every CDR3 protein. The sample carries about 620,000 distinct CDR3 sequences, around a fifth recorded once. Sequencing input: blood. All receptors derive from an older man in good health.

This clonotype was picked up one time. This chain joins TRBV12-3 or TRBV12-4 and TRBJ2-5; TRBD2 agrees at 16 bases. The CDR3 sequence is 17 residues long. J lost 5 bases, V lost 5 bases, and 8 bases had no gene match. CDR3 in amino acids: CASSPGLAGGPVETQYF. In nucleotides, the CDR3 is TGTGCCAGCAGTCCGGGACTAGCGGGAGGGCCGGTGGAGACCCAGTACTTC.

On this clonotype: Sequence at one end of the junction differs from germline and may be a read error. The chain is built from TRBV10-3 and TRBJ2-5, with D possibly being TRBD2 (7 bases). The CDR3 is 15 residues long. Germline V CDR1 and CDR2: ENHRY, SYGVKD. CDR3 coding DNA: TGTGCCATCAGCCTCGGGAGGAGTAGGGACAATGAGCTGTTCTTC. It is translated as CAISLGRSRDNELFF.

This chain connects TRBV28 to TRBJ2-5, with 10 bases aligning to TRBD2. The CDR3 sequence is 14 residues long. After removal of 6 bases from V and 1 base from J, the junction contained 2 bases not matched to a gene. From germline, CDR1 is MDHEN and CDR2 SYDVKM. The CDR3 region is CASRAGGRQETQYF. The DNA for the CDR3 is TGTGCCAGCAGAGCGGGGGGGCGCCAAGAGACCCAGTACTTC.

This sequence joins TRBV14 and TRBJ2-5; 12 bases map to TRBD2. The CDR3 spans 17 residues. V dropped 4 bases and J dropped 4; count of bases not matched to a gene: 10. Germline assignment: CDR1 SGHDN and CDR2 FVKESK. The CDR3 reads CASSPLRLAGVIETQYF. For the CDR3, the DNA is TGTGCCAGCAGCCCCCTCCGACTAGCGGGAGTGATAGAGACCCAGTACTTC.

The table lists this clonotype with a few counts. V usage is TRBV3-1 and J usage is TRBJ1-1; 9 bases fit TRBD1. The CDR3 consists of 13 residues. The trim removed 4 bases at V and 9 bases at J, leaving 6 bases unmatched. CDR1 is LGHDT, CDR2 YNNKEL, per germline (reference sequence). CDR3 in DNA: TGTGCCAGCAGCCTAGGGACAGGGACACAAGCTTTCTTT. This translates into CASSLGTGTQAFF.

In its sample, this clonotype was seen many times. CDR3 sequence (DNA): TGCGCCAGCAGCCAAGATCCCGGGCATGAGCAGTTCTTC. Its translation is CASSQDPGHEQFF. V usage is TRBV4-1 and J usage is TRBJ2-5; no clear D. The better agreement between TRBJ2-1 and the DNA end casts doubt on the J call. This CDR3 region has 13 residues. The germline V gene has CDR1 MGHRA and CDR2 YSYEKL.

This clonotype was counted only a few times. This chain links TRBV28 with TRBJ1-1; no clear D. V shed 2 bases and J shed 11 bases, with 12 bases lying between them. Germline loops: CDR1 MDHEN, CDR2 SYDVKM. The length of the CDR3 is 12 residues. The CDR3 is CASSLPPVGAFF. CDR3 coding DNA: TGTGCCAGCAGTTTACCCCCCGTCGGGGCTTTCTTT.

This clonotype has only a few counts. For the CDR3, the DNA is TGTGCCAGCAGCTTAGAGAAGTCCAATGAGCAGTTCTTC. As protein: CASSLEKSNEQFF. V gene TRBV7-8 combines with J gene TRBJ2-1, with D unclear. This CDR3 is 13 amino acids long. Germline CDR1 reads SGHVS; CDR2 reads FQNEAQ. Between the trimmed V and J ends, which lost 1 base and 6 bases, there was a span of 7 bases.

This clonotype has at least ten counts. The germline gene is not matched at one end of the junction; a read error may be the cause. This chain links TRBV5-1 with TRBJ2-5; no firm D call. Germline V gene lookup returns CDR1 SGHRS and CDR2 YFSETQ. This CDR3 has 13 residues. CDR3 region: CASSLRLQETQYF. CDR3 DNA sequence: TGTGCCAGCAGCTTGCGGCTACAAGAGACCCAGTACTTC.

The chain employs TRBV11-2 and TRBJ2-5, with 11 bases that match TRBD2. Judging by the DNA end, TRBJ2-1 fits better; the J call may be wrong. The CDR3 length is 16 residues. CDR1 and CDR2 (germline): SGHAT, FQNNGV. The CDR3 region has the DNA TGTGCCAGCAGAAATACTAGCGGGAGTTCCTACAATGAGCAGTTCTTC. Protein product: CASRNTSGSSYNEQFF.

The DNA of the CDR3 is TGTGCCAGCAGCGAAGACGCAACTAATGAAAAACTGTTTTTT. It yields the protein CASSEDATNEKLFF. The chain uses TRBV7-8 and TRBJ1-4; unclear D gene. The CDR3 consists of 14 residues. In germline, CDR1 is SGHVS, CDR2 FQNEAQ. V lost 5 bases to trimming and J lost 0 bases, with 7 bases between them.

The V gene is TRBV4-3, the J gene TRBJ2-7; no clear D. Per the germline V gene, CDR1 is LGHNA and CDR2 is YSLEER. This CDR3 has 15 amino acids. V gave up 1 base and J gave up 0 bases, with 10 bases separating them. In DNA, the CDR3 is TGCGCCAGCAGCCAAGTCGCATTGAGCTCCTACGAGCAGTACTTC. Protein: CASSQVALSSYEQYF.

V and J are TRBV29-1 and TRBJ2-3, with unresolved D. The length of the CDR3 is 10 residues. Germline assignment: CDR1 SQVTM and CDR2 ANQGSEA. V was cut by 6 bases and J by 6 bases, with 7 bases left in between. The CDR3 loop reads CSVRRDTQYF. The CDR3 DNA follows: TGCAGCGTCCGAAGGGATACGCAGTATTTT.

In its sample, this clonotype was seen a few times. The chain combines TRBV4-3 with TRBJ1-2, with 7 positions matching TRBD1. This CDR3 is built from 16 residues. The V and J ends lost 4 bases and 5 bases, in that order; junction bases with no gene match: 13. Germline V gene data show CDR1 as LGHNA and CDR2 as YSLEER. Here the CDR3 reads CASSPKPRQGLYGYTF. DNA for the CDR3: TGCGCCAGCAGCCCCAAGCCTCGACAGGGCCTATATGGCTACACCTTC.

V usage is TRBV20-1 and J usage is TRBJ2-3; 9 positions agree with TRBD1. The CDR3 length is 13 residues. Germline V gene sequence: CDR1 DFQATT, CDR2 SNEGSKA (reference sequence). With V trimmed by 5 bases and J by 4 bases, 4 bases remained unmatched. The CDR3 nucleotides are TGCAGTGCTGGGGGGACAGGGTCAGATACGCAGTATTTT. Amino acid sequence: CSAGGTGSDTQYF.

This clonotype was seen only a few times. The chain has TRBV20-1 and TRBJ2-3; D is ambiguous. Deletions cut 5 bases from V and 0 bases from J, with 18 bases between. CDR3 length: 16 residues. Germline CDR1 DFQATT, CDR2 SNEGSKA (reference sequence). The CDR3 DNA reads TGCAGTGCTCCTAATGACATTCGATATAGCACAGATACGCAGTATTTT. It specifies CSAPNDIRYSTDTQYF.

The chain carries TRBV11-2 and TRBJ2-2; D unclear. Deletions cut 6 bases from V and 4 bases from J, with 6 bases between. The length of the CDR3 is 12 residues. The germline V gene has CDR1 SGHAT and CDR2 FQNNGV. The CDR3 protein is CASRPPTGELFF. CDR3 nucleotide sequence: TGTGCCAGCAGACCCCCCACCGGGGAGCTGTTTTTT.

The DNA for the CDR3 is TGCGCCAGCAGCTTGAGTGGTCTCCCCGACAATGAGCAGTTCTTC. It yields the protein CASSLSGLPDNEQFF. V gene TRBV5-1 combines with J gene TRBJ2-5, with D unclear. The J call may be wrong; the DNA end is better matched by TRBJ2-1. The CDR3 loop spans 15 amino acids. Per germline, CDR1 SGHRS and CDR2 YFSETQ.

The chain carries TRBV6-1 and TRBJ1-1; D not certain. Trimming removed 5 bases at V and 10 bases at J, with 20 bases between. The CDR3 totals 14 residues. Germline V gene lookup returns CDR1 MNHNS and CDR2 SASEGT. The CDR3 nucleotides read TGTGCCAGCAGTCCCGGGGTTGGGGTCGTCGGAGCTTTCTTT. As protein: CASSPGVGVVGAFF.

The rearrangement links TRBV20-1 to TRBJ2-1; 9 bases line up with TRBD1. The CDR3 is 19 residues long. The germline gives CDR1 DFQATT, CDR2 SNEGSKA (reference sequence). Losses at the gene ends were 1 base for V and 1 base for J; bases not matched to a gene: 14. CDR3 in DNA: TGCAGTGCTAGAGGAGGGACAGGGCCAGGGCCGGGGTCCTACAATGAGCAGTTCTTC. Its protein product is CSARGGTGPGPGSYNEQFF.

The CDR3: CASSFATEFYGYTF. CDR3 DNA sequence: TGTGCCAGCAGTTTTGCGACAGAATTCTATGGCTACACCTTC. J is TRBJ1-2 and V is TRBV28; maybe TRBD1 (5 bases). Per germline, CDR1 MDHEN and CDR2 SYDVKM. The CDR3 is made up of 14 amino acids. Trimming removed 3 bases at V and 4 bases at J, with 12 bases between.

As regards this clonotype: The junction departs from the called germline gene at one end, perhaps through a read error. This chain links TRBV28 with TRBJ2-2; perhaps TRBD2 as D (5 bases). The CDR3 consists of 14 residues. CDR1 is MDHEN and CDR2 is SYDVKM in the germline V gene. CDR3 bases: TGTGCCGGCAGCGAGAGGAAGGAGGTCGGGGAGCTGTTTTTT. It specifies CAGSERKEVGELFF.

This clonotype was detected ten times or more. V is TRBV28 and J is TRBJ2-3; TRBD1 matches 11 bases. Germline CDR1 is MDHEN and CDR2 is SYDVKM. The ends lost 8 bases at V and 3 bases at J; junction bases unmatched: 7. The CDR3 loop spans 15 amino acids. The CDR3 protein is CASSSGTGGTDTQYF. In nucleotides, the CDR3 is TGTGCCAGCTCATCCGGGACAGGGGGTACAGATACGCAGTATTTT.

The gene calls are TRBV7-8 and TRBJ2-7; 7 bases line up with TRBD2. The germline CDR1 and CDR2 sequences are SGHVS and FQNEAQ. CDR3 length equals 17 residues. V dropped 5 bases and J dropped 3; count of bases not matched to a gene: 16. CDR3 nucleotides: TGTGCCAGCAGCCAATCCTGGAGAGGGAGGGGAAACTACGAGCAGTACTTC. Translating it yields CASSQSWRGRGNYEQYF.

The chain links TRBV5-1 to TRBJ2-7, with 12 bases lining up with TRBD2. The V gene's germline CDR1 is SGHRS and CDR2 YFSETQ. The CDR3 consists of 16 residues. The V and J ends lost 0 bases and 4 bases, in that order; junction bases with no gene match: 5. The CDR3 reads CASSLDTSGRRYEQYF. The DNA of the CDR3 is TGCGCCAGCAGCTTGGATACTAGCGGGAGGAGGTACGAGCAGTACTTC.

J is TRBJ2-5 and V is TRBV7-9, with D maybe TRBD2 (5 bases). Germline assignment: CDR1 SEHNR and CDR2 FQNEAQ (reference sequence). The V end lost 5 bases, the J end lost 7 bases, and 8 bases lay between the germline ends. CDR3 length: 11 residues. The DNA for the CDR3 is TGTGCCAGCAGCGACTACGGGACCCAGTACTTC. Protein product: CASSDYGTQYF.

There are a few counts of this clonotype. The genes are TRBV3-1 and TRBJ2-7; 10 bases are a match to TRBD2. Trimming at V came to 0 bases and at J to 8 bases, leaving 4 bases not matched to a gene. Germline assignment: CDR1 LGHDT and CDR2 YNNKEL (reference sequence). This CDR3 is built from 14 residues. The CDR3 region has the DNA TGTGCCAGCAGCCAAGAAGGTAGCGGGAGGAAGCAGTACTTC. It translates to CASSQEGSGRKQYF.

The table lists this clonotype with many counts. The rearrangement joins TRBV5-6 to TRBJ2-7; tentatively, D is TRBD1 (5 bases). The length of the CDR3 is 15 residues. CDR1 is SGHDT and CDR2 is YYEEEE in the germline V gene. V dropped 2 bases and J dropped 2 bases, with 14 bases sitting between them. This chain's CDR3 is CASSLGQGITYEQYF. The CDR3 region has the DNA TGTGCCAGCAGCTTAGGGCAGGGTATAACCTACGAGCAGTACTTC.

This clonotype was counted a few times. The chain carries TRBV20-1 and TRBJ1-1; D uncertain. The V gene lost 5 bases and the J gene lost 1 base, with 14 bases spanning the gap. The CDR3 runs 14 residues. Germline-derived CDR1 and CDR2 are DFQATT and SNEGSKA (reference sequence). The CDR3 loop reads CSADKPTENTEAFF. CDR3 nucleotides: TGCAGTGCTGACAAGCCCACAGAGAACACTGAAGCTTTCTTT.

This clonotype came up many times. Relative to the germline gene, one junction end is altered; a read error may explain this. The J gene is TRBJ2-5, the V gene TRBV5-1; D may be TRBD1 (6 bases). CDR3 length equals 13 residues. Germline CDR1 is SGHRS and CDR2 is YFSETQ. The CDR3 loop reads CASSLGHEETQYF. CDR3 coding DNA: TGTGCCAGCAGCCTGGGACACGAAGAGACCCAGTACTTC.